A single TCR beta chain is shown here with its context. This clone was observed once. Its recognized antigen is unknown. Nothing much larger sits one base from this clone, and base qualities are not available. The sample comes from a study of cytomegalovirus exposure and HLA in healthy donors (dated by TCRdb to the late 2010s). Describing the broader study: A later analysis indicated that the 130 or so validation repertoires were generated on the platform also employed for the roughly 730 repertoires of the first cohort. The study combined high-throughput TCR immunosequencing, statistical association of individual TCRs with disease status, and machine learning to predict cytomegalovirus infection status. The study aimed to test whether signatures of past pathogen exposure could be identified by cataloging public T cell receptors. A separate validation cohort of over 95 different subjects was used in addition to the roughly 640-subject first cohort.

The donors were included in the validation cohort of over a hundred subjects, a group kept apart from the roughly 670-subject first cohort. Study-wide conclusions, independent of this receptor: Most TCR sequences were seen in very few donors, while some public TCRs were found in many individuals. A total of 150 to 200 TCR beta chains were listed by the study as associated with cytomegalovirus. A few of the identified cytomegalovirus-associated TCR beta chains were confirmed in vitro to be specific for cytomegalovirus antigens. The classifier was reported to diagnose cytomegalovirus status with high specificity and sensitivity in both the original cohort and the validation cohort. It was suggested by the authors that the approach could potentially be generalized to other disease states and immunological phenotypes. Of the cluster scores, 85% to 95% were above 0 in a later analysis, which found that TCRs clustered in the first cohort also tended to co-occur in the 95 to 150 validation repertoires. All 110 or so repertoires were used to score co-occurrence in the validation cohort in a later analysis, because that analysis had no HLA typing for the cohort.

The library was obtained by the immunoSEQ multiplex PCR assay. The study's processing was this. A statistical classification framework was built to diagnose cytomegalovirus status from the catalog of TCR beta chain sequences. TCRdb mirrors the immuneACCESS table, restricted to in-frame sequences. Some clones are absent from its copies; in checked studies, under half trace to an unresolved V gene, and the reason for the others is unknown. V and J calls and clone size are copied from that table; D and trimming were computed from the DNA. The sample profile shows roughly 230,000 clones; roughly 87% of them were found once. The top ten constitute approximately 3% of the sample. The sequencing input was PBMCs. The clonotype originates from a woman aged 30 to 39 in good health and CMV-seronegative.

The CDR3 region reads CASSLRSYEQYF. Here is the DNA: TGTGCCAGCAGCTTACGGAGCTACGAGCAGTACTTC. The V and J genes are TRBV5-6 and TRBJ2-7; the D gene identity is not certain. The V end loses 2 bases and the J end loses 3 bases, and a stretch of 6 bases separates them. Spanning cysteine to phenylalanine, the CDR3 consists of 12 amino acids. The only DNA kept is the CDR3, 36 bases in frame from the first base. The germline V gene encodes CDR1 SGHDT and CDR2 YYEEEE.